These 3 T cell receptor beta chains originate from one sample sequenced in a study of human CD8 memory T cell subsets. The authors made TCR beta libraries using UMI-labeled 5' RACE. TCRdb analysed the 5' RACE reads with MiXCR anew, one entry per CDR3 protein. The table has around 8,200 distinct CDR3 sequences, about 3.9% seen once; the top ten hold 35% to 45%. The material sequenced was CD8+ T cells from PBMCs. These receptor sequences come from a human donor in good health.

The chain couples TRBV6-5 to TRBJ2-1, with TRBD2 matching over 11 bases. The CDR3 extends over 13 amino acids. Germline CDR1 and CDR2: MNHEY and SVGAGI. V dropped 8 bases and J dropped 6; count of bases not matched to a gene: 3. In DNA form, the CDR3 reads TGTGCCAGCGGACTAGCGGGTCGCAATGAGCAGTTCTTC. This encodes CASGLAGRNEQFF.

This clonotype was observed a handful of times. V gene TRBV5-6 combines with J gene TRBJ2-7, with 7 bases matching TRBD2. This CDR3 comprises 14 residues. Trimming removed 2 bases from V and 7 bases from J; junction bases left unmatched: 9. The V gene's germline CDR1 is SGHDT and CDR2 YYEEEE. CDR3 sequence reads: CASSLGAGPSEQYF. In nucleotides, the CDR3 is TGTGCCAGCAGCTTAGGAGCGGGGCCCTCGGAGCAGTACTTC.

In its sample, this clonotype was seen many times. The DNA for the CDR3 is TGTGCCAGCAGTCTCTCGACAGGTTGGAGGGAGGGCTACACCTTC. It codes for CASSLSTGWREGYTF. The V call is TRBV28, the J call TRBJ1-2, with D perhaps TRBD1 (6 bases). This CDR3 contains 15 residues. The V gene's germline CDR1 is MDHEN and CDR2 SYDVKM. V lost 5 bases and J 8 bases, leaving 21 bases between the germline ends.